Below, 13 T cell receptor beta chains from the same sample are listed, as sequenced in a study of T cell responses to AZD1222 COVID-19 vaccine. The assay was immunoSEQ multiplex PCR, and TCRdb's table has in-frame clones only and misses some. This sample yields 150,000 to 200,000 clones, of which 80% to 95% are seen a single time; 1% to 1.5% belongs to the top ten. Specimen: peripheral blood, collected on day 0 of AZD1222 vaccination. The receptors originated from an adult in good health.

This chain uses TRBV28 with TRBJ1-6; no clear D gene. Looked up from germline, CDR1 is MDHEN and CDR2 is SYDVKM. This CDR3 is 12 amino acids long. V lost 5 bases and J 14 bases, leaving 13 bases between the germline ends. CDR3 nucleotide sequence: TGTGCCAGCAGTAAGGAAAGTGAGACCCTCCACTTT. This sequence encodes CASSKESETLHF.

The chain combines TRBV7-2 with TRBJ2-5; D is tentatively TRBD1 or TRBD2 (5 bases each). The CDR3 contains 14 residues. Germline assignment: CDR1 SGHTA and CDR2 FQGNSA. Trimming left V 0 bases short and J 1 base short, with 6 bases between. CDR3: CASSLAGTQETQYF. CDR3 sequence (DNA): TGTGCCAGCAGCTTAGCGGGGACCCAAGAGACCCAGTACTTC.

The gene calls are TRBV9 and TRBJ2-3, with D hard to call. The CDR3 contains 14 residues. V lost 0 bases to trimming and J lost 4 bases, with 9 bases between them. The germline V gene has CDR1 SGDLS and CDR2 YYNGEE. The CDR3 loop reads CASSVGGGADTQYF. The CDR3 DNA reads TGTGCCAGCAGCGTAGGAGGTGGGGCAGATACGCAGTATTTT.

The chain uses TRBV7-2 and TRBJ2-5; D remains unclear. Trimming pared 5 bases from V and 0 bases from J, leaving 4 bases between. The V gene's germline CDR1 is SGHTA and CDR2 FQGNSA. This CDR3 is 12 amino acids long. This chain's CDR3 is CASSAYQETQYF. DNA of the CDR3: TGTGCCAGCAGCGCCTACCAAGAGACCCAGTACTTC.

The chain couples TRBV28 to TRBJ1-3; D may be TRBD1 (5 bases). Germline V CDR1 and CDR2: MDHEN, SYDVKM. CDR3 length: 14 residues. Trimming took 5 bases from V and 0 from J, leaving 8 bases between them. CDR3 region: CASSGHYSGNTIYF. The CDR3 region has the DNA TGTGCCAGCAGTGGACACTACTCTGGAAACACCATATATTTT.

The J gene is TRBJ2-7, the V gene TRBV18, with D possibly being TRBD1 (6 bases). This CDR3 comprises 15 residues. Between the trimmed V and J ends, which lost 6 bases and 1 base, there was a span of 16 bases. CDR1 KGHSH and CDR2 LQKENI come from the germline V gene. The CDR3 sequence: CASSPDRLESYEQYF. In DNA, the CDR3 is TGTGCCAGCTCTCCGGACAGATTAGAGTCCTACGAGCAGTACTTC.

CDR3 in DNA: TGTGCCAGCAGCTGGAGGAGGGGCGACTCATATAATTCACCCCTCCACTTT. This codes for CASSWRRGDSYNSPLHF. The V and J genes are TRBV5-6 and TRBJ1-6, with a possible D match to TRBD1 (5 bases). This CDR3 is 17 amino acids long. The germline V gene has CDR1 SGHDT and CDR2 YYEEEE. V lost 3 bases, J lost 4 bases, and 17 bases lay in between.

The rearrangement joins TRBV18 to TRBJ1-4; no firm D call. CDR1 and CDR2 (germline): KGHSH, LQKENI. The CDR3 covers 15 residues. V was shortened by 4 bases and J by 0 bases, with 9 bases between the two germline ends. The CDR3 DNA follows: TGTGCCAGCTCACAGATGACAACAACTAATGAAAAACTGTTTTTT. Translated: CASSQMTTTNEKLFF.

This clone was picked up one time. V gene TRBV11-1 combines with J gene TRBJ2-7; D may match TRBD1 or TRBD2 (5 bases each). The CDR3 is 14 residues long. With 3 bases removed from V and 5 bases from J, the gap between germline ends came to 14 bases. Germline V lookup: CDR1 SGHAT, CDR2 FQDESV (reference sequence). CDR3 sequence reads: CASSFRPEGNEQYF. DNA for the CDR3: TGTGCCAGCAGCTTTAGGCCCGAGGGGAACGAGCAGTACTTC.

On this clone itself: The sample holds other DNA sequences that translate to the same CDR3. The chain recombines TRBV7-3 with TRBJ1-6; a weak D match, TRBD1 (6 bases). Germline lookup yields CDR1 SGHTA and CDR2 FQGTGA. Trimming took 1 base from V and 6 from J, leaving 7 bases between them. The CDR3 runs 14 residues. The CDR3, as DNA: TGTGCCAGCAGCTTAAGACAGGCTAATTCACCCCTCCACTTT. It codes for CASSLRQANSPLHF. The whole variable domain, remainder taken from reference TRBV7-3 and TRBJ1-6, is GAGVSQTPSNKVTEKGKYVELRCDPISGHTALYWYRQSLGQGPEFLIYFQGTGAADDSGLPNDRFFAVRPEGSVSTLKIQRTERGDSAVYLCASSLRQANSPLHFGNGTRLTVT.

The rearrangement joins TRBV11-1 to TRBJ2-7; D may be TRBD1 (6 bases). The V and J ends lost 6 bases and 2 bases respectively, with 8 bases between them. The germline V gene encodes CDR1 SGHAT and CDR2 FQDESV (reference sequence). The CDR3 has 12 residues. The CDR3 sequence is CASRDSPYEQYF. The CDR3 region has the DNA TGTGCCAGCAGGGACAGCCCCTACGAGCAGTACTTC.

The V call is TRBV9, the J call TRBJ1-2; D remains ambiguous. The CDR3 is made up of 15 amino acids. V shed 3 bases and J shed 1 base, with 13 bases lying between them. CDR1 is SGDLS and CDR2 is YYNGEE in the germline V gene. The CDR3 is CASSATHRINYGYTF. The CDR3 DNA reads TGTGCCAGCAGCGCTACGCATAGGATTAACTATGGCTACACCTTC.

CDR3 sequence (DNA): TGTGCCAGCGGAGACGGCGGAAGTTCGCACACTGAAGCTTTCTTT. Translation: CASGDGGSSHTEAFF. The chain recombines TRBV27 with TRBJ1-1; D not certain. V was shortened by 8 bases and J by 3 bases, with 19 bases between the two germline ends. Germline CDR1 reads MNHEY; CDR2 reads SMNVEV (reference sequence). The CDR3 covers 15 residues.